This T cell receptor (beta chain) appears in the sequencing data of a study of molecular identifiers for immune sequencing clone quantification. General observations from the study: For highly expanded clones, sizes could be underestimated when identical TCR molecules share a barcode.

Germline V gene sequence: CDR1 LGHNT, CDR2 FRNRAP. V was shortened by 5 bases and J by 5 bases, with 10 bases between the two germline ends. The CDR3 loop spans 14 amino acids. From around 18,000 to 910,000 sorted cells, naive CD8 libraries were generated with 10%, 30% or 50% RNA. Using a CD8+CD4-CCR7+CD45RA+ phenotype, naive CD8 T cells were sorted. This clonotype has just a few counts. Its antigen is currently unknown. Previously described methods with listed TCR primers produced the bulk TCR libraries. One entry per CDR3 protein, called by TCRdb with MiXCR from the PCR reads. Of roughly 320,000 distinct CDR3 sequences listed, over 20% were seen once; the top ten hold about 0.74%.

The gene calls are TRBV12-5 and TRBJ1-6; maybe TRBD1 (6 bases). The receptor comes from a human donor in good health. Some libraries in this study had Jurkat cell RNA spiked in. The sequenced sample was naive CD8+ T cells from blood, with Jurkat cell RNA spiked in. Subset denoted: FACS-sorted CD8+CD4-CCR7+CD45RA+ naive T cells. The CDR3 sequence: CASGRDTNNSPLHF. In DNA form, the CDR3 reads TGTGCTAGTGGTCGGGACACAAATAATTCACCCCTCCACTTT.